The text below deals with one T cell receptor beta chain. Antigen unknown. TCRdb's table, derived via immunoSEQ multiplex PCR, lists solely in-frame clones and lacks some. This table holds fewer than 85,000 clones, roughly 88% found once. The CDR3 length is 12 residues. V lost 5 bases to trimming and J lost 7 bases, with 11 bases between them. These data originate in a study of T cell responses to AZD1222 COVID-19 vaccine. Study conclusions and caveats: No day 14 peak samples; only post-peak repertoires were characterized. Dominant CD4 TCR responses targeted spike regions 160-218 and 743-854.

The specimen comprised peripheral blood, sampled on day 0 of AZD1222 vaccination. J is TRBJ1-2 and V is TRBV12-3 or TRBV12-4; D is possibly TRBD1 (6 bases). The source of this sequence is an adult in good health. The CDR3 sequence: CASSGGGSGYTF. As DNA, the CDR3 is TGTGCCAGCAGTGGGGGCGGGTCTGGCTACACCTTC.